This T cell receptor beta chain was profiled in a study of technical replicates of blood from a handful of donors. Clones were read by immunoSEQ multiplex PCR, and TCRdb kept only the in-frame ones, dropping some. This table holds just over 80,000 clones, approximately 97% found once. Trimming shortened V by 2 bases and J by 5 bases, and 11 bases separated the two germline ends. This CDR3 spans 14 amino acids. The germline CDR1 and CDR2 sequences are SGDLS and YYNGEE. Material: T cells isolated from PBMCs. The sequence was obtained from a human donor in good health. The rearrangement links TRBV9 to TRBJ2-1; perhaps TRBD1 as D (6 bases). CDR3 in DNA: TGTGCCAGCAGCGTGCTACAGGGAAACAATGAGCAGTTCTTC. Amino acids: CASSVLQGNNEQFF.